The 20 T cell receptor beta chains in this list originate from one sample, sequenced in a study of sequential checkpoint blockade in melanoma. Libraries were prepared by immunoSEQ multiplex PCR; TCRdb keeps only in-frame clonotypes and omits some of them. The repertoire includes approximately 3,000 clones, about 20% of them detected once, and about 8.6% sits in the top ten. Treatment meaning: randomized to nivolumab then ipilimumab (arm A) or the reverse (arm B). The sequencing here drew on tumor tissue (inferred from file names), taken from a patient given nivolumab and ipilimumab in sequence. The receptors were gathered from a human donor with melanoma.

In this sample, this clone turned up once. The chain couples TRBV29-1 to TRBJ1-2, with D possibly being TRBD1 (6 bases). The germline V gene has CDR1 SQVTM and CDR2 ANQGSEA. The CDR3 is 13 residues long. V was clipped by 4 bases and J by 5 bases, with 14 bases between them. CDR3 loop: CSVGPEGGYGYTF. The DNA of the CDR3 is TGCAGCGTTGGCCCCGAAGGGGGGTATGGCTACACCTTC.

The sample holds a few counts of this clone. The chain recombines TRBV28 with TRBJ1-4; TRBD1 matches at 7 bases. CDR1 is MDHEN and CDR2 is SYDVKM in the germline V gene. V dropped 6 bases and J dropped 8; count of bases not matched to a gene: 15. CDR3 length equals 16 residues. CDR3 sequence (DNA): TGTGCCAGCAGCAACCCCTCCGGGACAGTGAAAGAAAAACTGTTTTTT. Protein product: CASSNPSGTVKEKLFF.

This clone was counted ten times or more. The rearrangement joins TRBV11-3 to TRBJ1-2; D might be TRBD1 (6 bases). The V gene lost 8 bases and the J gene lost 3 bases, with 25 bases spanning the gap. There are 17 residues in the CDR3. Per germline, CDR1 SGHNT and CDR2 YENEEA. The CDR3 loop reads CASVLDLTGLSYYGYTF. The CDR3 coding sequence is TGTGCCAGCGTACTCGATTTGACAGGCTTATCCTACTATGGCTACACCTTC.

The V gene is TRBV6-8, the J gene TRBJ2-5, with 8 bases matching TRBD2. V lost 0 bases to trimming and J lost 6 bases; unmatched junction nucleotides: 3. The CDR3 totals 14 residues. The germline gives CDR1 MNHGY, CDR2 SAAAGT. CDR3 DNA sequence: TGTGCCAGCAGTTACTCGCGGGGGGCCAAGACCCAGTACTTC. As protein: CASSYSRGAKTQYF.

This clone was picked up many times. This chain joins TRBV13 and TRBJ1-1; weak D call: TRBD1 (5 bases). There are 16 residues in the CDR3. Germline-derived CDR1 and CDR2 are PRHDT and FYEKMQ (reference sequence). Trimming cost V 0 bases and J 0 bases, with 11 bases left between them. CDR3 protein: CASSLGNGGLNTEAFF. CDR3 nucleotides: TGTGCCAGCAGCTTAGGGAACGGGGGATTGAACACTGAAGCTTTCTTT.

This clone was recorded once. The chain is built from TRBV18 and TRBJ2-7; 8 bases match TRBD1. After removal of 3 bases from V and 3 bases from J, the junction contained 7 bases not matched to a gene. The CDR3 loop spans 15 amino acids. Germline V gene lookup returns CDR1 KGHSH and CDR2 LQKENI. This CDR3 reads CASSPWTGQDYEQYF. As DNA, the CDR3 is TGTGCCAGCTCACCGTGGACAGGGCAAGACTACGAGCAGTACTTC.

This clone is labeled as medium-sized (0.01 to 0.1%). This chain links TRBV11-3 with TRBJ2-1, with TRBD2 identical over 11 bases. Germline V CDR1 and CDR2: SGHNT, YENEEA. The CDR3 length is 15 residues. With 4 bases clipped from V and 6 bases from J, the junction kept 5 bases outside the gene matches. CDR3 DNA sequence: TGTGCCAGCAGCTGGGCGGGACTAGCGGTCAATGAGCAGTTCTTC. Residues: CASSWAGLAVNEQFF.

V usage is TRBV5-1 and J usage is TRBJ1-6; no clear D gene. Germline values: CDR1 SGHRS, CDR2 YFSETQ. The CDR3 sequence is 14 residues long. V lost 4 bases and J 11 bases, leaving 16 bases between the germline ends. CDR3 loop: CASSPSGLTTPLHF. The CDR3 DNA is TGCGCCAGCAGCCCCTCTGGACTCACGACACCCCTCCACTTT.

This clone has only a few counts. V usage is TRBV6-8 and J usage is TRBJ2-1, with 7 bases that match TRBD1. The CDR3 contains 15 residues. The ends lost 5 bases at V and 4 bases at J; junction bases unmatched: 8. Germline-derived CDR1 and CDR2 are MNHGY and SAAAGT. CDR3 loop: CASSRRDSDYNEQFF. In nucleotides, the CDR3 is TGTGCCAGCAGTCGACGGGACAGCGATTACAATGAGCAGTTCTTC.

In its sample, this clone was seen a few times. The chain employs TRBV6-8 and TRBJ1-2, with a tentative D call TRBD1 (5 bases). This CDR3 region has 14 residues. V dropped 2 bases and J dropped 8 bases, with 15 bases sitting between them. Germline V gene data show CDR1 as MNHGY and CDR2 as SAAAGT. CDR3 bases: TGTGCCAGCAGTTACCAGGCTCAGGGTTACGGCTACACCTTC. This translates into CASSYQAQGYGYTF.

The chain employs TRBV14 and TRBJ2-1; D perhaps matches TRBD1 (6 bases). The germline V gene has CDR1 SGHDN and CDR2 FVKESK. CDR3 size: 15 residues. V gave up 4 bases and J gave up 2 bases, with 12 bases separating them. The CDR3 bases are TGTGCCAGCAGCCTTACATCAGGGGCCTACAATGAGCAGTTCTTC. Amino acids: CASSLTSGAYNEQFF.

This clone was detected many times. CDR3: CASSAQEGTEAFF. DNA for the CDR3: TGTGCCAGCAGCGCTCAAGAGGGCACTGAAGCTTTCTTT. J is TRBJ1-1 and V is TRBV7-1, with D unclear. TRBV7-1 is noted as an ORF with a role that remains uncertain. V was trimmed by 5 bases and J by 4 bases, leaving 11 bases between them. The CDR3 is 13 amino acids.

This clone was picked up a small number of times. The rearrangement links TRBV28 to TRBJ1-4; no clear D gene. This CDR3 has 17 residues. Germline V gene sequence: CDR1 MDHEN, CDR2 SYDVKM. V dropped 5 bases and J dropped 0 bases, with 16 bases sitting between them. CDR3 in amino acids: CASSAPRVDPTNEKLFF. The CDR3 DNA reads as TGTGCCAGCAGTGCCCCCCGGGTGGACCCAACTAATGAAAAACTGTTTTTT.

This clone was observed at least ten times. V gene TRBV7-4 combines with J gene TRBJ1-2; D not resolved. V gave up 1 base and J gave up 8 bases, with 11 bases separating them. Germline loops: CDR1 SGHVT, CDR2 SQSDAQ. The CDR3 consists of 13 residues. CDR3 bases: TGTGCCAGCAGCTTAGAAGGGAACCGCGGCTACACCTTC. Amino acid sequence: CASSLEGNRGYTF.

V usage is TRBV19 and J usage is TRBJ2-7, with D uncertain. V was clipped by 5 bases and J by 6 bases, with 8 bases between them. The CDR3 length is 11 residues. From germline, CDR1 is LNHDA and CDR2 SQIVND (reference sequence). The CDR3 DNA reads as TGTGCCAGTAGTGTCTTTGGCGAGCAGTACTTC. Residues: CASSVFGEQYF.

Within the sample, this clone is medium-sized (0.01 to 0.1%). This chain links TRBV9 with TRBJ1-2; D not certain. The CDR3 is 14 residues long. The germline V and J ends were trimmed by 3 bases and 0 bases, with 9 bases remaining between them. Germline-derived CDR1 and CDR2 are SGDLS and YYNGEE. The CDR3, as DNA: TGTGCCAGCAGCGCCCTCTCCACTAACTATGGCTACACCTTC. Translating it yields CASSALSTNYGYTF.

This chain uses TRBV5-1 with TRBJ2-2; D could derive from TRBD1 or TRBD2 (6 bases each). Germline-derived CDR1 and CDR2 are SGHRS and YFSETQ. V lost 0 bases and J lost 2, with 20 bases in between. This CDR3 is 19 amino acids long. CDR3 DNA: TGCGCCAGCAGCTTGGTTAGGTGGGACACGGGAGCAAACACCGGGGAGCTGTTTTTT. The encoded protein is CASSLVRWDTGANTGELFF.

In its sample, this clone is medium-sized (0.01 to 0.1%). V usage is TRBV4-1 and J usage is TRBJ2-7; 7 nucleotides agree with TRBD1. Per germline, CDR1 MGHRA and CDR2 YSYEKL. The CDR3 runs 18 residues. J lost 6 bases, V lost 1 base, and 18 bases had no gene match. In nucleotides, the CDR3 is TGCGCCAGCAGCCAAGCGCCGGCAAAGACAGGGTGGGTTCGCGAGCAGTACTTC. Translating it yields CASSQAPAKTGWVREQYF.

This clone is labeled large. This chain links TRBV9 with TRBJ2-7; D unclear. The CDR3 has 13 amino acids. Germline V gives CDR1 SGDLS, CDR2 YYNGEE. The V end was cut by 0 bases, the J end by 2 bases, with 6 bases between. CDR3 nucleotides: TGTGCCAGCAGCGTAGACCAGACCTACGAGCAGTACTTC. It translates to CASSVDQTYEQYF.

The DNA of the CDR3 is TGCGCCAGCAGCTTGGACTGGCACGATAATTCACCCCTCCACTTT. Protein sequence: CASSLDWHDNSPLHF. The V gene is TRBV5-1, the J gene TRBJ1-6; D gene uncertain. V lost 0 bases, J lost 5 bases, and 9 bases lay in between. CDR1 SGHRS and CDR2 YFSETQ come from the germline V gene. The CDR3 sequence is 15 residues long.